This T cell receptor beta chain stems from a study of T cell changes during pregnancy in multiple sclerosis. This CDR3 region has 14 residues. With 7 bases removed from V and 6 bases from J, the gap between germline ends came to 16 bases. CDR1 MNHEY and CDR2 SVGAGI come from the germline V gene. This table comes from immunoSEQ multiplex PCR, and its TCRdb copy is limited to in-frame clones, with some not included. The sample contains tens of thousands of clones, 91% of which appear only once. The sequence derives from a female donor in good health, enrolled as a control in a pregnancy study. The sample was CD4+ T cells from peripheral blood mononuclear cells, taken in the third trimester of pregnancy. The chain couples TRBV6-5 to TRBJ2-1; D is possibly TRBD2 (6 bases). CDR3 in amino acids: CASKEGPRPNEQFF. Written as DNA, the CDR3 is TGTGCCAGCAAGGAGGGACCCCGCCCCAATGAGCAGTTCTTC.